The rows below give T cell receptor beta chains drawn from one sample of a study of cytomegalovirus exposure and HLA in healthy donors. Clones were sequenced by immunoSEQ multiplex PCR, and TCRdb holds only the in-frame ones, with some missing. In the table there are some 120,000 clones, around 70% of which are singletons. Input material: PBMCs. These receptors were collected from a man aged 25 to 40 in good health and CMV-seropositive. Both conserved end residues are part of each CDR3. The D gene is left open where the match is weak. Not every row has a clone size; where given, it reads once, few, many or a size class.

TRBJ2-3 TRBV19 - many CASSIAGNTDTQYF TGTGCCAGTAGTATAGCGGGTAACACAGATACGCAGTATTTT
TRBJ2-5 TRBV7-3 TRBD1 few CASSAGQGETQYF TGTGCCAGCAGCGCGGGACAGGGTGAGACCCAGTACTTC
TRBJ2-3 TRBV5-1 TRBD2 few CASSLETSGRTGTDTQYF TGCGCCAGCAGCTTGGAAACTAGCGGGAGGACGGGCACAGATACGCAGTATTTT
TRBJ2-5 TRBV7-2 - - CASSLAGRAQETQYF TGTGCCAGCAGCTTAGCAGGGCGGGCACAAGAGACCCAGTACTTC
TRBJ1-4 TRBV13 - - CASRVKGWDEKLFF TGTGCCAGCAGGGTGAAGGGGTGGGATGAAAAACTGTTTTTT
TRBJ2-6 TRBV28 - - CASSPLSGRIPVLTF TGTGCCAGCAGTCCCCTGAGCGGACGAATCCCCGTCCTGACTTTC
TRBJ1-1 TRBV28 - few CASSSPPLEVF TGTGCCAGCAGTTCCCCCCCGCTAGAGGTATTT
TRBJ2-7 TRBV7-8 TRBD2 - CASSFRTSGGNYEQYF TGTGCCAGCAGCTTCCGGACTAGCGGGGGGAACTACGAGCAGTACTTC
TRBJ2-3 TRBV13 TRBD2 - CASSTSGGTDTQYF TGTGCCAGTTCGACTAGCGGGGGGACAGATACGCAGTATTTT
TRBJ1-2 TRBV5-1 TRBD1 - CASSLDTDRGIYGYTF TGCGCCAGCAGCTTGGATACGGACAGGGGAATCTATGGCTACACCTTC
TRBJ1-1 TRBV2 - few CASTRPGEIEAFF TGTGCCAGCACACGACCTGGGGAGATTGAAGCTTTCTTT
TRBJ1-1 TRBV7-2 - once CASSLAPRNLIGRGANTEAFF TGTGCCAGCAGCTTAGCACCTCGAAACTTGATAGGTAGGGGCGCGAACACTGAAGCTTTCTTT
TRBJ1-1 TRBV10-3 TRBD1 once CAIRGTGGGTEAFF TGTGCCATCAGGGGGACAGGGGGCGGCACTGAAGCTTTCTTT
TRBJ2-1 TRBV27 TRBD1 - CASSLGTGEINEQFF TGTGCCAGCAGTCTCGGGACAGGGGAAATTAACGAGCAGTTCTTC
TRBJ1-4 TRBV30 TRBD1 few CAWSSKTGRLEKLFF TGTGCCTGGAGTTCCAAGACAGGGCGTTTAGAAAAACTGTTTTTT
TRBJ1-1 TRBV2 - - CASRETGLFMNTEAFF TGTGCCAGCAGGGAGACAGGCCTATTTATGAACACTGAAGCTTTCTTT
TRBJ1-5 TRBV27 - - CASSTITGKGNQPQHF TGTGCCAGCAGTACAATAACAGGGAAAGGCAATCAGCCCCAGCATTTT
TRBJ2-7 TRBV18 - - CASSPGSFYEQYF TGTGCCAGCTCACCAGGCAGTTTCTACGAGCAGTACTTC
TRBJ2-2 TRBV7-9 - few CASSLASGGELFF TGTGCCAGCAGCTTAGCGTCAGGCGGGGAGCTGTTTTTT
TRBJ2-7 TRBV5-1 TRBD1 - CASSSTSGTGKSYEQYF TGCGCCAGCAGCTCCACCTCCGGGACAGGGAAATCCTACGAGCAGTACTTC
TRBJ2-3 TRBV6-1 - once CASRASGTDTQYF TGTGCCAGCAGGGCCAGCGGCACAGATACGCAGTATTTT
TRBJ2-1 TRBV6-5 - - CASSYYRFNEQFF TGTGCCAGCAGTTACTACAGGTTTAATGAGCAGTTCTTC
TRBJ1-1 TRBV28 - - CASIGEVGPHTEAFF TGTGCCAGCATCGGGGAGGTAGGCCCGCACACTGAAGCTTTCTTT
TRBJ2-1 TRBV19 TRBD2 - CASSIIGLAAYNEQFF TGTGCCAGTAGTATTATTGGACTAGCGGCATACAATGAGCAGTTCTTC
TRBJ2-7 TRBV6-1 TRBD1 - CASSGGQGSYEQYF TGTGCCAGCAGTGGGGGACAGGGGAGCTACGAGCAGTACTTC
TRBJ2-7 TRBV27 TRBD1 - CASSNPTGIHSYEQYF TGTGCCAGCAGTAACCCGACAGGGATACACTCCTACGAGCAGTACTTC
TRBJ2-1 TRBV18 - - CASSPRPNEQFF TGTGCCAGCTCACCACGTCCGAATGAGCAGTTCTTC
TRBJ1-1 TRBV27 - - CASSLTLSGGEAFF TGTGCCAGCAGTCTCACTCTCTCGGGGGGAGAAGCTTTCTTT
TRBJ1-1 TRBV5-4 - - CASSLYQGTEAFF TGTGCCAGCAGCTTGTATCAGGGCACTGAAGCTTTCTTT
TRBJ2-3 TRBV9 - - CASSSWGGGADTQYF TGTGCCAGCAGCTCCTGGGGAGGGGGGGCAGATACGCAGTATTTT
TRBJ2-1 TRBV7-6 TRBD2 - CASSVIAGGQYNEQFF TGTGCCAGCAGCGTAATAGCGGGAGGACAATACAATGAGCAGTTCTTC
TRBJ2-1 TRBV5-5 - - CASSPRGGSYNEQFF TGTGCCAGCAGCCCCCGAGGAGGCTCCTACAATGAGCAGTTCTTC
TRBJ1-6 TRBV6-1 TRBD1 - CASTEGTANSPLHF TGTGCCAGCACCGAGGGGACAGCGAATTCACCCCTCCACTTT
TRBJ2-3 TRBV6-5 - - CASSYSRVDTQYF TGTGCCAGCAGTTACTCGAGAGTAGATACGCAGTATTTT
TRBJ2-3 TRBV6-6 - - CASSRTAGAVTDTQYF TGTGCCAGCAGTCGGACGGCGGGGGCCGTCACAGATACGCAGTATTTT
TRBJ2-1 TRBV14 - - CASSQEIGEQFF TGTGCCAGCAGCCAAGAGATCGGTGAGCAGTTCTTC
TRBJ1-2 TRBV29-1 - - CSVDGDKGLYGYTF TGCAGCGTTGATGGGGACAAAGGACTCTATGGCTACACCTTC
TRBJ2-1 TRBV5-8 TRBD2 few CASSLGIAGGNEQFF TGTGCCAGCAGCTTGGGGATAGCGGGCGGCAATGAGCAGTTCTTC
TRBJ2-2 TRBV2 TRBD2 - CASRRGIGGGAYTGELFF TGTGCCAGCAGGCGGGGCATAGGCGGGGGGGCCTACACCGGGGAGCTGTTTTTT
TRBJ2-1 TRBV7-3 TRBD2 - CASSTGGGPTNEQFF TGTGCCAGCTCGACGGGGGGAGGGCCTACGAATGAGCAGTTCTTC
TRBJ2-3 TRBV9 - - CASSVSGTSTDTQYF TGTGCCAGCAGCGTAAGCGGGACAAGCACAGATACGCAGTATTTT